What follows is one TCR beta chain and its context. Its specificity is not known. The record originates from a study of T cell responses to AZD1222 COVID-19 vaccine. Across the study: Recipients boosted at about 4 weeks or about 12 weeks are pooled.

CDR3 length: 16 residues. Trimming left V 0 bases short and J 3 bases short, with 14 bases between. Germline lookup yields CDR1 LGHNA and CDR2 YNFKEQ. Using immunoSEQ multiplex PCR, the repertoire was profiled, and TCRdb retains in-frame clones only, with some absent. This repertoire shows about 110,000 clones, 92% found once; its top ten account for about 1.2%. The study's findings and limits: Every sample of the repertoires postdated the peak T cell response. Clonal diversity was possibly underestimated, and the donors were mostly white British, with more females.

The V and J genes are TRBV4-2 and TRBJ1-1; D is unclear. This specimen consisted of peripheral blood, obtained on day 0 of AZD1222 vaccination. The source of this sequence is an adult in good health. The CDR3 here is CASSQDMVRLDTEAFF. In nucleotides, the CDR3 is TGTGCCAGCAGCCAAGATATGGTCCGCTTGGACACTGAAGCTTTCTTT.